This T cell receptor beta chain was retrieved from a study of cytomegalovirus exposure and HLA in healthy donors (dated by TCRdb to the late 2010s). At the level of the whole study: An earlier analysis of a few hundred of the donors reported approximately 300 Gb of sequence data and 95 million to 130 million unique TCR beta sequences obtained from about 179 million T cells. Approximately 310 gigabases of sequencing data and around 90 million unique TCR sequences made up an early release that covered under 750 HLA-typed donors. Of the approximately 400 genotyped donors, around 81% fell in the genetic ancestry cluster associated with self-reported Caucasian donors. The study aimed to test whether cataloging public T cell receptors could reveal signatures of past pathogen exposure. Using immunosequencing, the study profiled T cell repertoires from around 680 subjects and related those repertoires to cytomegalovirus serostatus. Besides the first cohort of under 700 subjects, a separate validation cohort made up of 120 different subjects was used. The study combined high-throughput TCR immunosequencing, statistical association of individual TCRs with disease status, and machine learning to predict cytomegalovirus infection status. In a later analysis, previously published TCR beta repertoires from fewer than 750 donors were re-analyzed and high-resolution HLA genotyping was added so that TCR occurrence patterns could be studied. Rather than using new phenotypic data, the later analysis identified candidate immune exposures from TCR beta sequences and from how often those sequences occurred across donors. In an earlier analysis of 587 of the donors, high-throughput TCR beta sequencing was used to judge whether each TCR beta V gene segment behaved as functional or pseudogenic. Alongside the repertoire data, information on donor age, sex, ethnicity and CMV serostatus was compiled. In a later genetic analysis, genome-wide SNP genotypes for about 55% of the roughly 700 donors were used, and that subset was treated as a discovery cohort. Every repertoire in the discovery cohort had been generated on one and the same sequencing platform. HLA typing included class I and class II loci at four-digit resolution. The number of typed donors differed by locus: roughly 629-630 for A, B, C, DRB1 and DQB1; approximately 530 for DQA1; 606 for DPA1; and roughly 450 for DPB1. Four to six DR-DQ haplotypes were handled as single units for association and clustering, since linkage in the cohort was strong. Among about 400 genotyped donors of the cohort, an average of approximately 240,000 unique TCR beta nucleotide sequences was sequenced per donor, of which roughly 18% were non-productive.

Comments on this clone: Its cognate antigen has yet to be identified. No qualities accompany the bases; no much larger clone lies one base away.

Receptor amplification or capture employed the immunoSEQ multiplex PCR assay. For the multiplex PCR, a mixture combining 60 forward primers for TCR Vbeta segments and 13 reverse primers for TCR Jbeta segments was used. The CDR3 region of rearranged TCR beta genes was amplified from genomic DNA with a multiplex PCR assay. Amplified TCR beta libraries were sequenced as 87-base-pair reads on the Illumina HiSeq System. In the original analysis: Across the 666 repertoires, a later analysis counted about 81 million unique TCR beta chains, around 11 million of which were shared by at least two donors. Raw reads were error-corrected and collapsed into unique sequences by a nearest-neighbor algorithm in which closely related sequences were merged to remove PCR and sequencing errors. V, D and J gene segments were assigned by aligning CDR3 sequences to IMGT reference sequences. For a sequence to be retained, a match of at least six nucleotides to both a V gene segment and a J gene segment was required. A rearrangement was called productive if the CDR3 had no stop codons and remained in frame with V and J, and every other rearrangement was called non-productive. Following IMGT convention, CDR3 was defined as the stretch from the second conserved V-encoded cysteine to the conserved J-encoded phenylalanine. The earlier analysis of some 580 of the donors excluded any sequence lacking an unambiguous match to a single V gene segment. In an earlier analysis of about 590 of the donors, a V segment was called functional when productive rearrangements were above 56.7%, and segregating when the standard deviation between donors exceeded 5%. A statistical classification framework was developed to diagnose cytomegalovirus status using the catalog of TCR beta chain sequences. A later analysis assigned V and J genes by comparing TCR nucleotide sequences with IMGT/GENE-DB human TR gene sequences. A later analysis assigned CDR3 sequences and most-parsimonious VDJ recombination scenarios with the TCRdist pipeline. In a later analysis, each TCR beta chain was defined by its CDR3 amino acid sequence together with its V-gene family, and reads lacking a unique V-gene family were excluded. A later analysis removed 592 highly shared, low-generation-probability nucleotide sequences to deal with suspected cross-contamination and a sequencing artifact. In a later analysis, a clonal expansion index for each public chain was calculated from normalized within-repertoire ranks of inferred template counts. In a later analysis, generation probabilities were computed with a VDJ recombination model fitted to out-of-frame rearrangements, and the resulting probabilities were checked against IGoR. In a later analysis, hypergeometric tests were used to score TCR-TCR, TCR-HLA and TCR-CMV co-occurrence, with a repertoire-size bias correction applied to TCR pairs. To estimate false discovery rates, a later analysis permuted the HLA or CMV assignments 20 times. A later analysis grouped co-occurring TCRs with DBSCAN, adding TCRdist sequence similarity when clustering within HLA-allele-positive subsets. Co-occurrence clustering excluded repertoires with fewer than 30,000 or more than 120,000 public chains, plus five with anomalous nucleotide sharing. TCRdb took over this immuneACCESS table, retaining in-frame rearrangements with V and J assigned. Such tables are incomplete; in checked studies, under half of the missing clones stem from an unresolved V gene, and the remainder is unexplained. The DNA was the basis for D and trimming; V, J and clone size are from that table. The sample yields 130,000 to 150,000 clones; approximately 84% were counted once. The top ten constitute roughly 10% of the sample.

The cohort consisted of 600 to 750 healthy bone marrow donors. At the time of sampling, every cohort member was nominally healthy, though immune exposures that went unrecorded were likely present. The donor was CMV seropositive and belonged to the group of 250 to 300 seropositive cohort members. A peripheral blood sample was collected from each donor, and TCR beta sequencing was performed on peripheral blood mononuclear cells. The Qiagen DNeasy Blood Extraction Kit was used to extract genomic DNA from the blood cell samples. The CDR3 starts with the cysteine, ends with the phenylalanine, and has 14 residues. The CDR3 DNA has 42 bases and is translated from base 1. The investigation overall reported the following: A further reported finding was that TCR beta sequences accurately predicted the HLA-A and HLA-B alleles for most subjects in the first cohort. In a later genetic analysis, a missense DCLRE1C variant was associated with V-gene and J-gene trimming of TCR beta chains, and the association was replicated in an independent cohort. In an earlier analysis of 500 to 650 of the donors, most TCR beta V segments appeared in productive rearrangements about 87% or about 30% of the time, broadly matching IMGT annotations. A total of fewer than 200 TCR beta chains were listed by the study as associated with cytomegalovirus. In a later analysis, around 17,000 TCR beta sequences were associated with specific HLA alleles at a false discovery rate of 0.05. The sequencing pipeline was judged likely to have produced a cluster of highly shared sequence variants as a technical artifact. Sequencing depth was assumed to be roughly uniform across donors in the presence/absence analyses, though that assumption may not hold. According to a later analysis, parvovirus B19, influenza, CMV and Epstein-Barr virus appeared linked to several top co-occurrence clusters. The authors suggested that the approach could potentially be extended to other disease states and immunological phenotypes. Compared with the 666-donor mean, donors in an Asian-associated ancestry cluster had fewer N-insertions in productive TCRs, according to a later genetic analysis. A later analysis found that most CMV-associated TCR beta chains appeared HLA-restricted, with HLA associations seemingly driven largely by CMV exposure. A later analysis found that HLA-associated TCR beta chains were more clonally expanded and had lower generation probabilities than equally common non-associated chains. Because HLA typing was unavailable for some donors at each locus, only the typed subset was used in association tests. In vitro tests confirmed that three of the cytomegalovirus-associated TCR beta chains recognize cytomegalovirus antigens. In this cohort, only TCR beta chains were sequenced, and detectable features were limited by the absence of alpha or paired-chain data. The classifier was reported to diagnose cytomegalovirus status with high specificity and sensitivity in both the original cohort and the validation cohort. Linkage disequilibrium might explain the correlated functional status among segregating V segments, but an unknown experimental factor could not be excluded. Immune exposure information for the cohort was limited to CMV serostatus. In a later analysis, TCR association rates were found to vary across HLA loci, with the most associated TCRs seen for DRB1 alleles and the fewest for HLA-C alleles. Strong co-occurrence of HLA alleles, especially DR and DQ, made assigning TCR associations to individual alleles difficult. Over 15 rarely observed V segments, including chromosome 9 orphons, were excluded from the earlier analysis of 550 to 700 of the donors because counts were too low. Because the 87-base-pair reads could not distinguish some IMGT-functional V segments, including TRBV6-2 and TRBV6-3, those segments were excluded. Most TCR sequences were seen in very few donors, while some public TCRs were found in many individuals.

The rearrangement combines TRBV21-1 with TRBJ1-5; the table's D call, TRBD1, has no DNA check behind it. TRBV21-1 is given as a pseudogene. The sample comprised PBMCs. This receptor was taken from a woman aged 60-75 years in good health and CMV-seropositive. The DNA reads as follows: TGTGCCAGCATTCTACAGAAACCCAATCAGCCCCAGCATTTT. Its amino acids are CASILQKPNQPQHF.